This entry lists 9 T cell receptor beta chains sequenced from one sample in a study of radiation and T cells in renal cell carcinoma. Regarding treatment: treatment-naive control, cytoreductive nephrectomy. This table comes from immunoSEQ multiplex PCR, and its TCRdb copy is limited to in-frame clones, with some not included. The sample lists roughly 14,000 clones; about three fifths were seen once. The material was tumor tissue, obtained from a patient whose treatment was nephrectomy without radiotherapy. The receptors come from a man in his sixties with renal cell carcinoma.

This clone was detected only a few times. J is TRBJ1-1 and V is TRBV6-5; maybe TRBD1 (6 bases). The length of the CDR3 is 14 residues. The V end was cut by 5 bases, the J end by 1 base, with 11 bases between. Germline V gives CDR1 MNHEY, CDR2 SVGAGI. CDR3 nucleotides: TGTGCCAGCAGTCGGGACACCAGGAACACTGAAGCTTTCTTT. As protein: CASSRDTRNTEAFF.

The chain is built from TRBV10-3 and TRBJ1-5, with 7 bases identical to TRBD1. V lost 6 bases and J lost 10; bases outside the gene matches: 18. This CDR3 has 16 residues. CDR1 is ENHRY, CDR2 SYGVKD, per germline. The CDR3 region has the DNA TGTGCCATCAGCCCCAGGGGGACCCTCCGGGGAGGACCCCAGCATTTT. Translating it yields CAISPRGTLRGGPQHF.

J is TRBJ2-7 and V is TRBV5-5, with D possibly being TRBD1 (7 bases). This CDR3 is 14 amino acids long. Germline CDR1 reads SGHKS; CDR2 reads YYEKEE (reference sequence). V lost 6 bases and J 2 bases, leaving 15 bases between the germline ends. CDR3 residues: CASTVGGQTYEQYF. The DNA of the CDR3 is TGTGCCAGCACCGTCGGGGGACAGACCTACGAGCAGTACTTC.

The rearrangement joins TRBV4-1 to TRBJ2-2; D unresolved. Germline CDR1 MGHRA, CDR2 YSYEKL. With 0 bases removed from V and 5 bases from J, the gap between germline ends came to 7 bases. The CDR3 covers 14 residues. CDR3: CASSQDVVTGELFF. The CDR3 coding sequence is TGCGCCAGCAGCCAAGATGTGGTTACCGGGGAGCTGTTTTTT.

This sequence joins TRBV2 and TRBJ1-3; D not certain. CDR3 length: 12 residues. V dropped 3 bases and J dropped 7 bases, with 7 bases sitting between them. Germline loops: CDR1 SNHLY, CDR2 FYNNEI. In DNA, the CDR3 is TGTGCCAGCAGTGAGGGCCCTAACACCATATATTTT. This gives the protein CASSEGPNTIYF.

The chain uses TRBV30 and TRBJ1-4, with 9 bases identical to TRBD1. Germline lookup yields CDR1 GTSNPN and CDR2 SVGIG (reference sequence). V was clipped by 6 bases and J by 5 bases; unmatched bases: 7. CDR3 length equals 14 residues. CDR3 sequence: CACLTGTGNEKLFF. CDR3 coding DNA: TGTGCCTGTCTGACCGGGACAGGGAATGAAAAACTGTTTTTT.

This chain joins TRBV25-1 and TRBJ1-2; 10 bases are a match to TRBD1. The CDR3 length is 14 residues. V lost 5 bases and J lost 6; bases outside the gene matches: 6. Germline loops: CDR1 MGHDK, CDR2 SYGVNS. The CDR3 spells CASSLTGGVDGYTF. CDR3 DNA sequence: TGTGCCAGCAGTTTGACAGGGGGCGTGGATGGCTACACCTTC.

The chain links TRBV20-1 to TRBJ1-3; D is undetermined. Germline-derived CDR1 and CDR2 are DFQATT and SNEGSKA (reference sequence). Trimming took off 4 bases at V and 8 bases at J, with 6 bases between the two ends. The length of the CDR3 is 10 residues. CDR3 amino acids: CSAMEDTIYF. The CDR3 nucleotides read TGCAGTGCTATGGAGGACACCATATATTTT.

The chain recombines TRBV25-1 with TRBJ2-7; 7 nucleotides agree with TRBD1. V shed 8 bases, J shed 2 bases, and the junction held 6 bases outside the gene matches. The CDR3 has 13 residues. Germline V gives CDR1 MGHDK, CDR2 SYGVNS. Written as DNA, the CDR3 is TGTGCCAGCTCTCAAGGGGGCACCTACGAGCAGTACTTC. Protein sequence: CASSQGGTYEQYF.